This T cell receptor (beta chain) appears in the sequencing data of a study of PD-L1 blockade in urothelial cancer. As for the study in general: Analyzed time points were 3 weeks (second dose) and 6 weeks after therapy began. Study-level findings and limits: Below-median pretreatment blood TCR clonality predicted better survival.

Details on this clone: Its antigen is as yet unknown.

The repertoire was sequenced with immunoSEQ multiplex PCR; TCRdb's copy has only in-frame clones and lacks some. The repertoire holds about 22,000 clones, around nine tenths seen once, with around 10% in the top ten. The CDR3 runs to 15 residues. In germline, CDR1 is LNHDA, CDR2 SQIVND (reference sequence). V was clipped by 3 bases and J by 7 bases; unmatched bases: 8. As for time point: peripheral blood 6 weeks after treatment start. The V gene is TRBV19, the J gene TRBJ1-5; TRBD1 matches 8 bases. This sequence was found in a woman aged 55 to 70 with urothelial cancer. The sequencing here drew on PBMCs, taken around atezolizumab (anti-PD-L1) treatment. The CDR3 region has the DNA TGTGCCAGTAGTATGTCCGACAGGGGAAGGCAGCCCCAGCATTTT. This sequence encodes CASSMSDRGRQPQHF.